Described below is a single T cell receptor beta chain sequence and its context. The sample is drawn from a study of sequential checkpoint blockade in melanoma. Sequencing was performed with immunoSEQ multiplex PCR; in TCRdb, only in-frame clones are kept and a portion is missing. The table shows 9,000 to 10,000 clones, with around 50% occurring only once. Treatment here: randomized to nivolumab then ipilimumab (arm A) or the reverse (arm B). Trimming removed 5 bases from V and 6 bases from J, with 16 bases in between. The CDR3 covers 14 residues. The germline gives CDR1 LGHNA, CDR2 YNFKEQ. The material sequenced was CD8+ T cells sorted from blood (inferred from file names), taken from a patient given nivolumab and ipilimumab in sequence. The chain links TRBV4-2 to TRBJ1-2, with D possibly TRBD1 on 6 matching bases. The TCR was taken from a human donor with melanoma. The CDR3: CASSVSGGHDGYTF. CDR3 sequence (DNA): TGTGCCAGCAGCGTTAGCGGGGGGCATGATGGCTACACCTTC.